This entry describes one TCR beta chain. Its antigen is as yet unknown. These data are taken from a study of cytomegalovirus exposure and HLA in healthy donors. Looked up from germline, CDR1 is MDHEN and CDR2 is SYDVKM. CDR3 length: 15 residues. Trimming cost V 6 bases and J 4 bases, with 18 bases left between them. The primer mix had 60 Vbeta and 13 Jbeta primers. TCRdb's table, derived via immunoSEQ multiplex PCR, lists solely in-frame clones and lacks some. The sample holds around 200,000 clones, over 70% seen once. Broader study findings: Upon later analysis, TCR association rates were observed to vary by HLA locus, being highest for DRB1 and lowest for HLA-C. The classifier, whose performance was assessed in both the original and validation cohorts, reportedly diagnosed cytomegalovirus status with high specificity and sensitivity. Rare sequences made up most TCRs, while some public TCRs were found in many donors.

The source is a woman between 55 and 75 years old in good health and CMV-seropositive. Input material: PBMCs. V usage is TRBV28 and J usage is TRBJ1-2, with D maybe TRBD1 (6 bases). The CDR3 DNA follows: TGTGCCAGCAGAGGATTCGACAGGCGCGTCTATGGCTACACCTTC. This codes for CASRGFDRRVYGYTF.